These T cell receptor beta chains were read from a single sample in a study of CXCR3-negative and CXCR3-positive naive CD8 T cells. TCRdb reprocessed the 5' RACE reads; each CDR3 protein has one entry and no DNA is given. This sample's table reports approximately 140,000 distinct CDR3 sequences. The sample was naive CXCR3+ CD8+ T cells from blood. The source of these receptors is a human donor in good health. Some clones in this sample may be carry-over from other donors' samples. The CDR3 runs from the conserved cysteine through the conserved F or W. The order of the fields is V gene, J gene, CDR3 protein.

TRBV7-2	TRBJ2-1	CASRTVGVVEQFF
TRBV28	TRBJ2-3	CASSLSSPRLDTQYF
TRBV5-1	TRBJ2-7	CASSPGGLLIDEQYF
TRBV7-9	TRBJ2-7	CASGLHSGEQYF
TRBV19	TRBJ1-2	CASSPPADRYGYTF
TRBV5-1	TRBJ2-1	CASRIQDNEQFF
TRBV4-1	TRBJ2-1	CASSQDQGNYNEQFF
TRBV25-1	TRBJ2-1	CASSVRDSLYNEQFF
TRBV12-3/TRBV12-4	TRBJ1-1	CASREKTGSTEAFF
TRBV9	TRBJ2-6	CASSVADSGANVLTF
TRBV7-8	TRBJ1-1	CASSAGSLAFF
TRBV6-2/TRBV6-3	TRBJ2-1	CASTRTGGYNEQFF
TRBV6-2/TRBV6-3	TRBJ2-7	CASSSPGQETYEQYF
TRBV9	TRBJ2-7	CASSVGNGETYEQYF
TRBV4-1	TRBJ1-5	CASSQVAPQPQHF
TRBV29-1	TRBJ2-7	CSVEESRGSGYEQYF
TRBV2	TRBJ2-1	CASKTAGDSSYNEQFF
TRBV3-1	TRBJ1-1	CASSQVGDGGTTEAFF
TRBV29-1	TRBJ2-1	CSVEPQDRVGAEQFF
TRBV15	TRBJ1-3	CATSRDLGNTIYF
TRBV20-1	TRBJ2-7	CSAGQGGSYEQYF
TRBV7-8	TRBJ2-5	CASSSIRTAQETQYF
TRBV6-6	TRBJ2-7	CASDPGTPGEQYF
TRBV28	TRBJ1-4	CASSPPDDEKLFF
TRBV12-3/TRBV12-4	TRBJ2-5	CASSPTSAQETQYF
TRBV13	TRBJ2-7	CASSPPQGMAYEQYF
TRBV14	TRBJ1-1	CASSLDVSGVTEAFF
TRBV20-1	TRBJ2-7	CSATDNSYEQYF
TRBV12-3/TRBV12-4	TRBJ2-3	CASSPTSGETDTQYF
TRBV3-1	TRBJ2-7	CASSHTQDALWEQYF
TRBV29-1	TRBJ2-5	CSVFLVETQYF
TRBV3-1	TRBJ2-7	CASSQELGDKGTYEQYF
TRBV6-2/TRBV6-3	TRBJ2-1	CASTGLATSYNEQFF